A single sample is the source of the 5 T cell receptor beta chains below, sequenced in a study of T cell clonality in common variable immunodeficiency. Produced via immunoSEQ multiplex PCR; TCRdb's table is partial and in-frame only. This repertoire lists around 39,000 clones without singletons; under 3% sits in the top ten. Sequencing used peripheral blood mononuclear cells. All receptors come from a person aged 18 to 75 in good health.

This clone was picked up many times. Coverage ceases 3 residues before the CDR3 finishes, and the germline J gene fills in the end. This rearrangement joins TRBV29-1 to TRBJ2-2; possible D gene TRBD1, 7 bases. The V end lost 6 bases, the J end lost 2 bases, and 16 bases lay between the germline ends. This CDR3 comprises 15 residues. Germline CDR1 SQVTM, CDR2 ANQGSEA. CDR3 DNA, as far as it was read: TGCAGCGTACTTCAGACAGGGACTAACACCGGGGAG. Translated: CSVLQTGTNTGE. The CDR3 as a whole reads CSVLQTGTNTGELFF.

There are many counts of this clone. CDR3: CASSLSSGQANTQYF. Partial CDR3 DNA: TGTGCCAGCAGCTTGTCGAGTGGGCAGGCCAATACG. The rearrangement uses TRBV7-9 and TRBJ2-3; D gene ambiguous. The sequenced fragment ends 3 residues before the CDR3 boundary, so the rest is inferred from the germline J gene. The CDR3 is 15 residues long. Germline-derived CDR1 and CDR2 are SEHNR and FQNEAQ (reference sequence). With 3 bases removed from V and 7 bases from J, the gap between germline ends came to 17 bases.

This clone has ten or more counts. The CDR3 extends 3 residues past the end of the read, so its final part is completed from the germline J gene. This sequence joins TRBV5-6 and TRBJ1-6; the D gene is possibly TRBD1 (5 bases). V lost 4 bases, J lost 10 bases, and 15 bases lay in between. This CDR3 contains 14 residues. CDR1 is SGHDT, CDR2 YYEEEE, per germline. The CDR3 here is CASSQGEAYSPLHF. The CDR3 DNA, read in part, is TGTGCCAGCAGCCAGGGAGAAGCGTACTCACCC.

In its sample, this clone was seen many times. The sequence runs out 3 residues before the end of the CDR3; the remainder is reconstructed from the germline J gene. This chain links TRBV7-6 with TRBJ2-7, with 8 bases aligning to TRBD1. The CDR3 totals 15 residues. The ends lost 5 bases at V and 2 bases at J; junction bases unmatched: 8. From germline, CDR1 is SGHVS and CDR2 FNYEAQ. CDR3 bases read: TGTGCCAGCAGCCTATGGGACAGGAGAACCTACGAG. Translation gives CASSLWDRRTYE. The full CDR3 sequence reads CASSLWDRRTYEQYF.

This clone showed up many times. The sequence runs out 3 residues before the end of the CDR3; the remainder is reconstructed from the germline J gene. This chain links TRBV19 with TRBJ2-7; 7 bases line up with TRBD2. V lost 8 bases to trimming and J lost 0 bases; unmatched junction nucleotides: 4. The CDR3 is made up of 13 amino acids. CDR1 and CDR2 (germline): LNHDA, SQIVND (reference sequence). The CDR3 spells CASGGRGSYEQYF. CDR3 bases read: TGTGCCAGTGGCGGGAGAGGCTCCTACGAG.